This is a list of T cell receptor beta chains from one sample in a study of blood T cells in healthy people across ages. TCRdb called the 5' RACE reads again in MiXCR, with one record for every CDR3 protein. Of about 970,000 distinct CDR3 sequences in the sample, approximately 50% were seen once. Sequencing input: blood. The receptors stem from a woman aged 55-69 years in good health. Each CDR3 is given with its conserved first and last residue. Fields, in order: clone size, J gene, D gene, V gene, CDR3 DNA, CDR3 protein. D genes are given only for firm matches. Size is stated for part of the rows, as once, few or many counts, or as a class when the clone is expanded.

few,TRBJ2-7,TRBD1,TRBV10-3,TGTGCCATCAGCAAAGTGGGACAGGGAGTCCACGAGCAGTACTTC,CAISKVGQGVHEQYF
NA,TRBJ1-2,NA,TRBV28,TGTGCCAGCAGTCCATTCCACCTTAACTATGGCTACACCTTC,CASSPFHLNYGYTF
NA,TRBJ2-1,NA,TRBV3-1,TGTGCCAGCAGCCAAGGGCAATTCAATGAGCAGTTCTTC,CASSQGQFNEQFF
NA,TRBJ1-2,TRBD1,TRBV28,TGTGCCAGCAGGTTTATGGACAGGGATTTGGGCTACACCTTC,CASRFMDRDLGYTF
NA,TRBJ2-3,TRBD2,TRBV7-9,TGTGCCAGCAGCTCAGAAGGGCCACTAGCGGGACACACAGATACGCAGTATTTT,CASSSEGPLAGHTDTQYF
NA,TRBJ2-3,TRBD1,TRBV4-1,TGCGCCAGCAGCCGTCAAGAGGGACAGGGACTACCCCCAGATACGCAGTATTTT,CASSRQEGQGLPPDTQYF
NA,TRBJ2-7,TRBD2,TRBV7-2,TGTGCCAGCAGCTTAGGCCCTAGCGGGAACTACGAGCAGTACTTC,CASSLGPSGNYEQYF
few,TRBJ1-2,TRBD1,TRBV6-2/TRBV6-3,TGTGCCAGCAGTTCAACGGGACAGACCTATGGCTACACCTTC,CASSSTGQTYGYTF
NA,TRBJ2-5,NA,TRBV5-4,TGTGCCAGCAGCCCGCCCCGCGGCAACCAAGAGACCCAGTACTTC,CASSPPRGNQETQYF
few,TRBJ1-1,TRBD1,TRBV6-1,TGTGCCAGCAACCCAAGGACAGGTTTAGAAGCTTTCTTT,CASNPRTGLEAFF
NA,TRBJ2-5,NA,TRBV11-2,TGTACCAGCAGCCATTACTCAGGGGCAGGGGAAAAGACCCAGTACTTC,CTSSHYSGAGEKTQYF
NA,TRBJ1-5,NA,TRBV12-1,TGTGCCAGCAGCTTTGCTGAGCCTTTCCCACTTAGCAATCAGCCCCAGCATTTT,CASSFAEPFPLSNQPQHF
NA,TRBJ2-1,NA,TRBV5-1,TGCGCCAGCAGCCCGCTGGTCTCCTACAATGAGCAGTTCTTC,CASSPLVSYNEQFF
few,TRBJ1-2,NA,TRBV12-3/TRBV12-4,TGTGCCAGCAGTCAGGGGCGTCCCTATGGCTACACCTTC,CASSQGRPYGYTF
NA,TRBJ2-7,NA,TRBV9,TGTGCCAGCAGCGTAGCTTACGGGAACTACGAGCAGTACTTC,CASSVAYGNYEQYF
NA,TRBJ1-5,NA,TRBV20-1,TGCAGTGCCCCCTGGGGGGGGGCTCGTCAGCCCCAGCATTTT,CSAPWGGARQPQHF
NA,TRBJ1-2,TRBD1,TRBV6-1,TGTGCCGGCAGTGAAGGACAGGGATCATACTATGGCTACACCTTC,CAGSEGQGSYYGYTF
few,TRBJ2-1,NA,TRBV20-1,TGCAGTGCTAGAGATGAAGTGGATGAGCAGTTCTTC,CSARDEVDEQFF
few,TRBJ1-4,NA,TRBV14,TGTGCCAGCAGCCAACAAGTGAGAACTAATGAAAAACTGTTTTTT,CASSQQVRTNEKLFF
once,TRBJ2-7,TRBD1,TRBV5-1,TGCGCCAGCAGCACAGGGGTCGGCCCCTACGAGCAGTACTTC,CASSTGVGPYEQYF
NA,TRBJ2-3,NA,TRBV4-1,TGCGCCAGCAGCCAAGGAGGGGTCACCACAGATACGCAGTATTTT,CASSQGGVTTDTQYF
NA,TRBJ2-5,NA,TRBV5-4,TGTGCCAGCAGGCAAGAAATTTTGGCGGAGACCCAGTACTTC,CASRQEILAETQYF
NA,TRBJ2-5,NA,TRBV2,TGTGCCAGCAGTGGGGGCTGGGATCAAGAGACCCAGTACTTC,CASSGGWDQETQYF
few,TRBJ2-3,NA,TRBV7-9,TGTGCCAGCGGGTCTAGGGGACTTAGCACAGATACGCAGTATTTT,CASGSRGLSTDTQYF
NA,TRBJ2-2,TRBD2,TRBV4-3,TGCGCCAGCAGCCAGCTCGGGAGGGCCGTTAACACCGGGGAGCTGTTTTTT,CASSQLGRAVNTGELFF
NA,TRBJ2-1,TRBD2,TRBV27,TGTGCCAGCAGGGGACTAGCGGGAGCCTGGAATGAGCAGTTCTTC,CASRGLAGAWNEQFF
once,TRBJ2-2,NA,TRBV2,TGTGCCAGCAGTCAAACAGAAAACACCGGGGAGCTGTTTTTT,CASSQTENTGELFF
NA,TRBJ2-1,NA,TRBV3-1,TGTGCCAGCAGCCAGTTACCTAATGAGCAGTTCTTC,CASSQLPNEQFF
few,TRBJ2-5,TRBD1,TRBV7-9,TGTGCCAGCAGCTTAATTGACAGGGAGGAGACCCAGTACTTC,CASSLIDREETQYF
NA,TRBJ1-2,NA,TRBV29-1,TGCAGCGCTGAGGAGGGGAATGGCTACACCTTC,CSAEEGNGYTF
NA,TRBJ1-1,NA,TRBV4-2,TGTGCCAGCAGCCAAGAGAGGGTATCTGAAGCTTTCTTT,CASSQERVSEAFF
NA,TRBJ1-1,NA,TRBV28,TGTGCCGGCAGTTCGGATGCTGGGGCTTTCTTT,CAGSSDAGAFF
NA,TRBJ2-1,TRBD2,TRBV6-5,TGTGCCAGCAGCCCCGGGACTAGCTACAATGAGCGGTTCTTC,CASSPGTSYNERFF
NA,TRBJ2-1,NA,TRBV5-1,TGCGCCAGCAGCACAACCCTAGCAACCTCCTACAATGAGCAGTTCTTC,CASSTTLATSYNEQFF
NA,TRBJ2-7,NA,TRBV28,TGTGCCAGCAGTTCTCTCGACGGGGATTCCTACGAGCAGTACTTC,CASSSLDGDSYEQYF
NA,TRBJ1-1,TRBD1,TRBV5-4,TGTGCCAGCACTATGGGGCAGGGGGGCGGCAGGAACACTGAAGCTTTCTTT,CASTMGQGGGRNTEAFF
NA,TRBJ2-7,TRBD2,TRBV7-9,TGTGCCAGCAGCTTAGAGGGTAGCGGGTATGAGCAGTACTTC,CASSLEGSGYEQYF
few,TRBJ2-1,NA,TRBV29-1,TGCAGCGCGACCCCGGGATCCAAGAATGAGCAGTTCTTC,CSATPGSKNEQFF
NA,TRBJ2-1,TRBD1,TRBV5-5,TGTGCCAGCAGCTTGGCCTCAGGACAGGGATTCGATGAGCAGTTCTTC,CASSLASGQGFDEQFF
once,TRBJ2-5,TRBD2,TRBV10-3,TGTGCCATCAGTGCAAGCGGGGATACTCAGGAGACCCAGTACTTC,CAISASGDTQETQYF
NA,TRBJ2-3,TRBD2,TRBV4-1,TGCGCCAGCAGCCAAGGGCCACTAGCGGGAGGAGCAGATACGCAGTATTTT,CASSQGPLAGGADTQYF
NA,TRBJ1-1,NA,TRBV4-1,TGCGCCAGCAGCCAAGCTTGGGGAGAGGGAATGAACACTGAAGCTTTCTTT,CASSQAWGEGMNTEAFF
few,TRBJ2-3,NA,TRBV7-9,TGTGCCAGCAGCTTAGTGACCTCTAGCACAGATACGCAGTATTTT,CASSLVTSSTDTQYF
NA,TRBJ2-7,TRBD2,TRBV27,TGTGCCAGCAGTTTATCCTTTGGGGCGGGAGGAAAGGTCTACGAGCAGTACTTC,CASSLSFGAGGKVYEQYF
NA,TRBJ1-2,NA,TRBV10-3,TGTGCCATCAGTGATCAGGGGACTAACTATGGCTACACCTTC,CAISDQGTNYGYTF
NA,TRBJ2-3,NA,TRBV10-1,TGCGCCAGCAGTCAGGGAATCTACGATACGCAGTATTTT,CASSQGIYDTQYF
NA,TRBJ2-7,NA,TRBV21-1,TGTGCCAGCAGAACGGATAGGACAGGGTCCTCCTACGAGCAGTACTTC,CASRTDRTGSSYEQYF
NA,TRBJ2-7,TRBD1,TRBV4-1,TGCGCCAGCAGCGCAACCACAGGGGCCTACGAGCAGTACTTC,CASSATTGAYEQYF
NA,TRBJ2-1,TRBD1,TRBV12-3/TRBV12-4,TGTGCCAGCAGTTTCCACAGGGGGCAGAACAATGAGCAGTTCTTC,CASSFHRGQNNEQFF
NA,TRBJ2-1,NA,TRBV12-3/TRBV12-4,TGTGCCAGCAATCAAAAGGGTTTGGGGCAGTTCTTC,CASNQKGLGQFF
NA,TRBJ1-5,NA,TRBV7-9,TGTGCCAGCAGCCCGGTGGGCGGAAATAATCAGCCCCAGCATTTT,CASSPVGGNNQPQHF
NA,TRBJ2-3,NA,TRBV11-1,TGTGTCAGCTCAACTCCGACAGATACGCAGTATTTT,CVSSTPTDTQYF
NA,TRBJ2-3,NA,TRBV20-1,TGCAGTGCTGAACAAGAGGATACGCAGTATTTT,CSAEQEDTQYF
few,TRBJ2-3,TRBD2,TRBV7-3,TGTGCCAGCAGACTAGCGGGAGAGGATACGCAGTATTTT,CASRLAGEDTQYF